One and the same sample provided the 9 T cell receptor beta chains below, sequenced in a study of CD8 T cells in Susac syndrome. cDNA came from about 0.5 to 1 ug RNA primed by random hexamers. TCRdb redid the calling of the immunoSEQ multiplex PCR reads with MiXCR, one entry per CDR3 protein. This sample has around 200,000 distinct CDR3 sequences, with roughly 94% found just once. Material for sequencing was CD4+ T cells from PBMCs. Receptors originate from a human donor in good health.

The chain uses TRBV30 and TRBJ1-5; TRBD1 matches at 10 bases. From germline, CDR1 is GTSNPN and CDR2 SVGIG (reference sequence). With 8 bases clipped from V and 7 bases from J, the junction kept 8 bases outside the gene matches. There are 13 residues in the CDR3. CDR3 coding DNA: TGTGCCGGGGGGACAGGGGAGGACCAGCCCCAGCATTTT. Translated, it gives CAGGTGEDQPQHF. Supplemented by reference TRBV30 and TRBJ1-5, the full variable domain reads SQTIHQWPATLVQPVGSPLSLECTVEGTSNPNLYWYRQAAGRGLQLLFYSVGIGQISSEVPQNLSASRPQDRQFILSSKKLLLSDSGFYLCAGGTGEDQPQHFGDGTRLSIL.

The chain combines TRBV4-3 with TRBJ2-3, with 9 nucleotides matching TRBD2. Germline V gene sequence: CDR1 LGHNA, CDR2 YSLEER. This CDR3 is 17 amino acids long. The ends lost 0 bases at V and 2 bases at J; junction bases unmatched: 6. The CDR3 nucleotides are TGCGCCAGCAGCCAAGATATCGGCGGGGGGGCCACAGATACGCAGTATTTT. This translates into CASSQDIGGGATDTQYF.

J is TRBJ2-5 and V is TRBV7-9, with 7 bases that match TRBD1. Per germline, CDR1 SEHNR and CDR2 FQNEAQ (reference sequence). Trimming took 2 bases from V and 1 from J; bases not matched to a gene: 1. The length of the CDR3 is 14 residues. As DNA, the CDR3 is TGTGCCAGCAGCTTATGGGACAGCCAAGAGACCCAGTACTTC. Its translation: CASSLWDSQETQYF.

The chain uses TRBV5-1 and TRBJ2-1; TRBD2 matches 11 bases. CDR1 SGHRS and CDR2 YFSETQ come from the germline V gene. The CDR3 has 17 residues. Trimming at V came to 4 bases and at J to 10 bases, leaving 16 bases not matched to a gene. Here the CDR3 DNA reads TGCGCCAGCAGCCCGACCGCTACTAGCGGGAGCGGGGGAGAGCAGTTCTTC. Residues: CASSPTATSGSGGEQFF.

The chain combines TRBV29-1 with TRBJ2-7, with 7 bases matching TRBD2. Germline V gives CDR1 SQVTM, CDR2 ANQGSEA. This CDR3 region has 14 residues. V gave up 5 bases and J gave up 5 bases; unmatched junction bases: 12. The CDR3 here is CSVTRTVAGDEQYF. In DNA form, the CDR3 reads TGCAGCGTTACTAGGACGGTGGCGGGGGACGAGCAGTACTTC.

J is TRBJ1-6 and V is TRBV6-2 or TRBV6-3; perhaps TRBD1 as D (5 bases). Germline lookup yields CDR1 MNHEY and CDR2 SVGEGT. V was clipped by 6 bases and J by 7 bases, with 13 bases between them. The CDR3 spans 14 residues. CDR3 loop: CASRGATTNSPLHF. DNA of the CDR3: TGTGCCAGCAGAGGGGCAACCACCAATTCACCCCTCCACTTT.

The V call is TRBV3-1, the J call TRBJ2-3, with 7 bases fitting TRBD2. J gave up 1 base and V 4 bases, and 8 bases lay outside the gene matches. The germline V gene has CDR1 LGHDT and CDR2 YNNKEL (reference sequence). This CDR3 has 16 residues. CDR3 sequence (DNA): TGTGCCAGCAGCCCTCAACTCAGCGGGGGCACAGATACGCAGTATTTT. Translation: CASSPQLSGGTDTQYF.

V gene TRBV5-1 combines with J gene TRBJ1-2, with D possibly matching TRBD1 (5 bases). Germline V gene sequence: CDR1 SGHRS, CDR2 YFSETQ. V lost 0 bases and J lost 8, with 11 bases in between. This CDR3 region has 13 residues. The CDR3 DNA sequence: TGCGCCAGCAGCTTGGTATCAGGGAACGGCTACACCTTC. Translating it yields CASSLVSGNGYTF.

J is TRBJ2-7 and V is TRBV18; 7 bases match TRBD1. Germline assignment: CDR1 KGHSH and CDR2 LQKENI. The CDR3 sequence is 14 residues long. V was pared by 3 bases and J by 1 base, with 3 bases of the junction left unmatched. For the CDR3, the DNA is TGTGCCAGCTCACCGGGACAGCTGTCCTACGAGCAGTACGTC. Its translation: CASSPGQLSYEQYV.